The rows below give T cell receptor beta chains drawn from one sample of a study of siplizumab effects on memory and regulatory T cells. Sequencing was performed with immunoSEQ multiplex PCR; in TCRdb, only in-frame clones are kept and a portion is missing. The data contain about 4,500 clones, 40% to 60% of them seen just once; the ten biggest clones take up roughly 3.9%. Their target antigens are unknown. The specimen was CFSE-low (dividing) CD4+ T cells sorted from an allogeneic mixed lymphocyte reaction. These TCRs come from a human donor in good health; the cells came from an allogeneic mixed lymphocyte reaction. Some clones in this sample may be carry-over from other donors' samples. The conserved cysteine and the conserved F or W are not part of the CDR3 here.

v_gene	j_gene	CDR3aa
TRBV5-4	TRBJ1-4	ASSLETGPSEKLF
TRBV7-9	TRBJ2-1	ASSLVSFTGGLYNEQF
TRBV6-5	TRBJ1-6	ASSYLPRNSPLH
TRBV5-4	TRBJ2-7	ASSWGRSTYEQY
TRBV7-9	TRBJ2-2	ASSFWGAGDTGELF
TRBV6-1	TRBJ1-4	ASGRNEKLF
TRBV11-2	TRBJ2-1	ASSLGLGAEQF
TRBV18	TRBJ1-1	ASSPDRVITEAF
TRBV6-5	TRBJ2-7	ASSYMDRGSYEQY
TRBV27	TRBJ2-6	ASSGKVWLQSRANVLT
TRBV5-1	TRBJ1-2	ASSLAGVSSGYT
TRBV18	TRBJ1-2	ASSPATGGAGTRADGYT
TRBV5-5	TRBJ2-3	ASRLTGAGTDTQY
TRBV27	TRBJ2-1	ASSLLAGKYNEQF
TRBV18	TRBJ1-2	ASSLTGTANYGYT
TRBV5-1	TRBJ2-7	ASSLAGGEWGEQY
TRBV18	TRBJ2-5	ASSHFVKETQY
TRBV11-1	TRBJ2-5	ASSLSTETQY
TRBV10-3	TRBJ2-3	AITETYLGTDTQY
TRBV5-4	TRBJ2-3	ASSLTGGSTDTQY
TRBV6-5	TRBJ2-1	ASQMGTTSYNEQF
TRBV5-1	TRBJ2-7	ASSLAATFPYEQY
TRBV15	TRBJ2-5	ATGIAGTQETQY